This T cell receptor beta chain appears in the sequencing data of a study of blood T cell repertoires in COVID-19. In the study overall: COVID-19 samples from acute and convalescent phases originated in the United States, Italy and Spain.

CDR3 length equals 15 residues. Per germline, CDR1 SGHNT and CDR2 YYREEE (reference sequence). J was trimmed by 4 bases and V by 2 bases; bases with no gene match: 5. In the authors' methods: Amplification of reference gene primers was used by the study to estimate nucleated cell counts. Sequencing was performed with immunoSEQ multiplex PCR; in TCRdb, only in-frame clones are kept and a portion is missing. The V and J calls and clone size are taken from that table; D and trimming were inferred from the DNA. The top ten hold around 4.8% of the sample, which has approximately 150,000 clones, roughly 84% seen once.

The chain links TRBV5-4 to TRBJ1-1, with 10 bases matching TRBD1. Material: peripheral blood. The TCR originated in a human donor in a cohort sampled during active COVID-19. CDR3 DNA sequence: TGTGCCAGCAGCTTCGCGGGGACAGGGGCCACTGAAGCTTTCTTT. Its protein is CASSFAGTGATEAFF.